The clone carrying this T cell receptor (beta chain) has ten or more counts. The antigen is unknown. The entry originates in a study of T cells after yellow fever vaccination. Regarding the study as a whole: Most primary-vaccination clones recurred post-booster (roughly 96% CD4, about 87% CD8). The secondary response was weaker, and its peak arrived faster, on day 5 versus 15.

Conversion of TCR transcripts into cDNA relied on 5'RACE template switching, which added a universal primer site and UMIs. Using its own MiXCR run on the 5' RACE reads, TCRdb lists one record per CDR3 protein. The table shows approximately 69,000 distinct CDR3 sequences, with approximately 6.2% occurring only once. Germline CDR1 reads SGHTA; CDR2 reads FQGNSA. CDR3 size: 15 residues. V lost 3 bases, J lost 4 bases, and 4 bases stayed unmatched. V is TRBV7-2 and J is TRBJ2-3; 10 positions match TRBD1. The TCR sequence derives from a man aged 18 to 35 who received the YFV17D yellow fever vaccine. The input for sequencing was CD4+ T cells sorted from PBMCs, taken roughly 14 days after the first yellow fever vaccination. This CDR3 is CASSFDRGLSDTQYF. The CDR3 region has the DNA TGTGCCAGCAGCTTTGACAGGGGGCTCTCAGATACGCAGTATTTT. Together with reference TRBV7-2 and TRBJ2-3, the CDR3 gives the full variable domain: GAGVSQSPSNKVTEKGKDVELRCDPISGHTALYWYRQSLGQGLEFLIYFQGNSAPDKSGLPSDRFSAERTGGSVSTLTIQRTQQEDSAVYLCASSFDRGLSDTQYFGPGTRLTVL.